Sequencing of this T cell receptor (beta chain) was carried out in a study of a mutant IDH1 vaccine in newly diagnosed glioma. Overall study: Vaccines were begun 4-6 weeks after radiotherapy alone, or with temozolomide cycles. Treated patients were around 60% male, roughly 38% female, mean age around 40 years. Patients arrived already treated with radiotherapy, temozolomide, or both, most having had both. Study outcomes and limitations: With respect to changes in top peripheral T cell clonotypes, pseudoprogression seemed unrelated.

Sample time point: week 11, during vaccination. Mutant IDH1 20-mer peptide, at 300 ug, made up each vaccine dose, with topical imiquimod. As regards this clone: Its target is not known.

Only in-frame clones appear in the TCRdb table, and some are missing; sequencing was by immunoSEQ multiplex PCR. The sample has 25,000 to 40,000 clones; about 78% are singletons. This sample comprised PBMCs, obtained from a glioma patient whose treatment included an IDH1 peptide vaccine. The sequence was obtained from a man aged 25 to 40 with glioma.

The DNA for the CDR3 is TGTGCCAGCAGCTTAACTCAGCCGAACACTGAAGCTTTCTTT. It is translated as CASSLTQPNTEAFF. The V call is TRBV7-9, the J call TRBJ1-1; D is unclear. Germline loops: CDR1 SEHNR, CDR2 FQNEAQ (reference sequence). This CDR3 is 14 amino acids long. Trimming shortened V by 2 bases and J by 1 base, and 8 bases separated the two germline ends.